A selection of T cell receptor beta chains follows, all from one sample in a study of blood T cells in healthy people across ages. TCRdb re-derived calls from the 5' RACE reads in MiXCR, one entry per CDR3 protein. The table shows 540,000 or so distinct CDR3 sequences, with roughly 28% occurring only once. Sample: blood. These receptor sequences come from a woman between 70 and 85 years old in good health. Both conserved end residues are part of each CDR3. Fields, in order: J gene, clone size, V gene, CDR3 protein. Rows may omit the clone size; those that give it use once, few, many or a size class.

>TRBJ2-3|many|TRBV7-2
CASSLGRGALVDTQYF
>TRBJ2-4|many|TRBV4-1
CASSQGGQGVAKNIQYF
>TRBJ1-1|NA|TRBV6-5
CASSYGRLSKMNTEAFF
>TRBJ2-7|NA|TRBV5-1
CASSSGGASYEQYF
>TRBJ2-2|once|TRBV12-3/TRBV12-4
CASSLGLALPSGELFF
>TRBJ1-5|many|TRBV6-2/TRBV6-3
CASSYSKLLARQPQHF
>TRBJ2-5|few|TRBV7-2
CASSPQGLANQETQYF
>TRBJ1-1|NA|TRBV7-2
CASSLGHAFTEAFF
>TRBJ2-5|few|TRBV29-1
CSVEGGARGETQYF
>TRBJ1-6|NA|TRBV7-2
CASSLRQAYNSPLHF
>TRBJ2-1|NA|TRBV11-2
CASSFWASPGGYSSYNEQFF
>TRBJ1-1|NA|TRBV7-9
CASIATGPVTEAFF
>TRBJ2-5|NA|TRBV20-1
CSATRTIRETQYF
>TRBJ2-5|few|TRBV2
CASGGEGETQYF
>TRBJ1-2|NA|TRBV20-1
CSARTGSGYGYTF
>TRBJ2-5|few|TRBV5-1
CASSLVAGLETQYF
>TRBJ2-5|NA|TRBV7-9
CASSSGYVGETQYF
>TRBJ1-1|NA|TRBV10-3
CAIAGGNTEAFF
>TRBJ2-5|few|TRBV29-1
CSVEGQVRETQYF
>TRBJ2-6|few|TRBV5-1
CASSSGQGDSGANVLTF
>TRBJ2-1|NA|TRBV5-1
CASSLQTGGVSYNEQFF
>TRBJ1-2|NA|TRBV20-1
CSAIEAGSDGYTF
>TRBJ2-7|few|TRBV29-1
CSVTLVGEQYF
>TRBJ2-7|NA|TRBV7-2
CASSLASGGSYEQYF
>TRBJ1-1|once|TRBV12-3/TRBV12-4
CASSPGQGARDTEAFF
>TRBJ1-2|NA|TRBV9
CASSPGRGQYGYTF
>TRBJ1-1|few|TRBV3-1
CASSQGVRWGPFTEAFF
>TRBJ1-1|many|TRBV6-2/TRBV6-3
CASSYSTGEAFF
>TRBJ2-3|NA|TRBV6-1
CASSSPFRGTDTQYF
>TRBJ2-2|NA|TRBV7-9
CASSHPTGELFF
>TRBJ2-3|NA|TRBV20-1
CSAQHTNTQCF
>TRBJ1-2|NA|TRBV7-9
CASSLIGGGGEDGYTF
>TRBJ2-4|NA|TRBV5-5
CASSLARGGPPHF
>TRBJ2-1|few|TRBV2
CASMGLARQFF
>TRBJ1-2|NA|TRBV4-1
CASSQGFLGYTF
>TRBJ2-5|NA|TRBV20-1
CSARGWGHKEETQYF
>TRBJ2-5|few|TRBV5-1
CASSQPGQKTETQYF
>TRBJ2-5|few|TRBV27
CASSLLQWETQYF
>TRBJ2-2|NA|TRBV7-3
CASSLNPLATGELFF
>TRBJ2-3|NA|TRBV5-1
CASSLASDTQYF
>TRBJ1-2|NA|TRBV5-1
CASSLVDRGYGYTF
>TRBJ1-2|NA|TRBV29-1
CSVYTYRDSFNHGYTF